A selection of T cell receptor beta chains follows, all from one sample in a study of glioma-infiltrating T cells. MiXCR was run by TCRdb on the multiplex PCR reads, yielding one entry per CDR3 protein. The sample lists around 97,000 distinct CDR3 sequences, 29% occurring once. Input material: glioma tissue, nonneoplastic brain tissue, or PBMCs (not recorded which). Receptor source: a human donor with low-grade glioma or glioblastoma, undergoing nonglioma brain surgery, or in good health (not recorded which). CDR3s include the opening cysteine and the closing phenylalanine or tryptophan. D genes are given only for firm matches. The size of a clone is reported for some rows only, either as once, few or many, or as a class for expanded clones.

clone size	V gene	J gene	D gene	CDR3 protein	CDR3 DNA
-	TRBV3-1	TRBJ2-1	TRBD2	CATSRGGREQFF	TGTGCCACCTCGCGGGGGGGCCGTGAGCAGTTCTTC
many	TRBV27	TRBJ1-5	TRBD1	CASSLKGGGQPQHF	TGTGCCAGCAGCTTAAAAGGGGGCGGCCAGCCCCAGCATTTT
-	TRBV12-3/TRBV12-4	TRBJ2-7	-	CASSLRGPDEQYF	TGTGCCAGCAGTTTACGGGGGCCCGACGAGCAGTACTTC
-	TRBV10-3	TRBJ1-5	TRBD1	CAISAEGQDQPQHF	TGTGCCATCAGCGCCGAAGGACAGGATCAGCCCCAGCATTTT
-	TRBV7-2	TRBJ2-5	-	CASSFFPGKGLDQETQYF	TGTGCCAGCAGCTTCTTCCCAGGGAAGGGACTTGACCAAGAGACCCAGTACTTC
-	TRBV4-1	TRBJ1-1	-	CASSHRTVGDTEAFF	TGCGCCAGCAGCCATAGGACAGTGGGTGATACTGAAGCTTTCTTT
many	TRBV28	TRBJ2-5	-	CASLGADRQAQETQYF	TGTGCCAGCCTTGGGGCGGATAGGCAGGCCCAAGAGACCCAGTACTTC
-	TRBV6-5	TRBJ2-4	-	CANSSPGAPAKNIQYF	TGTGCCAACAGTTCCCCAGGTGCCCCAGCCAAAAACATTCAGTACTTC
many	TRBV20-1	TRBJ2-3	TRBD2	CSARVRDYTDTQYF	TGCAGTGCTAGAGTCCGGGACTACACAGATACGCAGTATTTT
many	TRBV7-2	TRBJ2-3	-	CASSPRLDLSGTDTQYF	TGTGCCAGCAGCCCCAGACTAGATCTATCTGGTACAGATACGCAGTATTTT
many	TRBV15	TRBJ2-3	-	CATTGTFTDTQYF	TGTGCCACAACCGGGACTTTCACAGATACGCAGTATTTT
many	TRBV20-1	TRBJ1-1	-	CSAVQSGKAFF	TGCAGTGCTGTACAGTCAGGGAAAGCTTTCTTT
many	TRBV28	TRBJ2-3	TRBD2	CASSFRGGATDTQYF	TGTGCCAGCAGTTTCCGGGGGGGGGCCACAGATACGCAGTATTTT
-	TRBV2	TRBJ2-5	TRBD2	CASSVSGGPQETQYF	TGTGCCAGCAGTGTTAGCGGGGGGCCCCAAGAGACCCAGTACTTC
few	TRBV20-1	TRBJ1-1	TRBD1	CNARQGGTEAFF	TGCAATGCACGACAGGGGGGCACTGAAGCTTTCTTT
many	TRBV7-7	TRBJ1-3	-	CASSLGVSGNTIYF	TGTGCTAGCAGCTTAGGAGTATCTGGAAACACCATATATTTT
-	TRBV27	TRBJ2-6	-	CASSEKDSGANVLTF	TGTGCCAGCAGCGAGAAGGACTCTGGGGCCAACGTCCTGACTTTC
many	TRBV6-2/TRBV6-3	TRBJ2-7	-	CASSYSNPPGQYF	TGTGCCAGCAGTTACTCGAATCCCCCCGGGCAGTACTTC
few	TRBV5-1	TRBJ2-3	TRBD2	CASTLGLAGTDTQYF	TGCGCCAGCACCCTCGGGCTAGCGGGTACAGATACGCAGTATTTT
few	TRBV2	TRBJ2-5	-	CASSSDVKTQYF	TGTGCCAGCAGTAGCGATGTAAAGACCCAGTACTTC
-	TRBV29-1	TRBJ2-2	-	CSVASPRGELFF	TGCAGCGTTGCCAGTCCGAGGGGGGAGCTGTTTTTT
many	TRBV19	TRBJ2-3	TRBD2	CASSIPTGGPTDTQYF	TGTGCCAGTAGTATTCCGACGGGGGGGCCCACAGATACGCAGTATTTT
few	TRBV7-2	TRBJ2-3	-	CASSRDWGTQYF	TGTGCCAGCAGCCGCGACTGGGGCACGCAGTATTTT
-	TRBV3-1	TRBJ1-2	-	CASSRGHFNYGYTF	TGTGCCAGCAGCCGTGGACACTTTAACTATGGCTACACCTTC
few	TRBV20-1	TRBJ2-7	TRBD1	CSARLSGRGKYEQYF	TGCAGTGCTAGACTCTCGGGCAGGGGGAAGTACGAGCAGTACTTC
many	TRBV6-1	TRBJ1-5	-	CASKSRGNQPQHF	TGTGCCAGCAAAAGTAGAGGGAATCAGCCCCAGCATTTT
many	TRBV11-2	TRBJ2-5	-	CASSSEGLEGETQYF	TGTGCCAGCAGCTCAGAAGGTCTGGAGGGAGAGACCCAGTACTTC
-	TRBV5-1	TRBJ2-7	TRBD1	CASSNLGQTSTYEQYF	TGCGCCAGCAGCAACCTGGGACAGACCTCGACCTACGAGCAGTACTTC